The source of this T cell receptor (beta chain) is a study of T cells in Graves' hyperthyroidism and ophthalmopathy (dated by TCRdb to between 2018 and 2021). For the wider study: Peripheral blood samples were taken at the time of initial diagnosis, prior to any treatment. According to the paper, TCR Vbeta CDR3 sequencing was carried out on some 140 peripheral blood samples, which came from under 50 ophthalmopathy, approximately 72 hyperthyroidism and roughly 17 progressor patients. Following sampling, methimazole starting at 30 mg daily was given to hyperthyroidism patients, and high-dose intravenous methylprednisolone was given to ophthalmopathy patients. In addition, the study compared T-cell repertoires in thyroid tissue and in blood from about 6 Graves' hyperthyroidism patients. TCR V-J signatures able to tell the groups apart were searched for in a discovery cohort of more than 90 patients, of whom 43 had Graves' ophthalmopathy and 57 had stable Graves' hyperthyroidism. For training and testing, the roughly 97 patients in the discovery cohort were randomly divided in a 7:3 ratio. Prospective prediction of ophthalmopathy was tested in an independent validation cohort consisting of roughly 20 hyperthyroidism patients and around 17 patients who later progressed to ophthalmopathy.

The TCR beta CDR3 regions were amplified from RNA transcripts. The first round of RT-PCR for the TCR CDR3 was performed with the HTBI primer set and the Qiagen OneStep RT-PCR kit. Libraries were constructed in a second round of multiplex PCR, after which size selection and purification were performed. Paired-end sequencing of the libraries was performed with 100 bp reads on an Illumina HiSeq2000. Processing in the source paper ran as follows. Raw data were processed with SOAPnuke, discarding reads with adapters, uncalled bases, mean Phred below 15, or no exact constant-primer or identifier match. High-quality paired reads were merged using COPE v1.2.5, and each unique nucleotide sequence was defined as a clonotype. Clonotypes were aligned to IMGT TRBV, TRBD and TRBJ reference segments using MiTCR v1.1. The analysis was restricted to V-J combinations with a frequency above 0.0001, which together covered approximately 99% of the repertoires. A TCS score was defined as the ratio of F50 (clonal expansion) to E x V (chaos), with BLOSUM62-based TCRdist applied between CDR3 peptides within each V-J. Welch's t-statistics and random forest reduced roughly 530 V-J features to about 13, which were used in a naive Bayes classifier (R e1071). TCRdb reprocessed the public reads (quality trimming at Q25 with fastp, clone calling with MiXCR) and kept in-frame beta chains. Rows merge per CDR3 protein into single entries with the most common DNA and genes. TCRdb's processing, not the study's, gives the V and J calls here. The sample table shows hundreds of thousands of distinct CDR3 sequences, and 14% are seen once. The ten largest clones take up roughly 14% of the sample.

Stable Graves' hyperthyroidism was defined as the absence of progression to ophthalmopathy over 18 months of follow-up. The hyperthyroidism patients were between 18 and 65 years old and newly diagnosed, with a disease duration of less than 2 months. Exclusion was applied to patients with uncontrolled infections, other autoimmune diseases, pregnancy or lactation. Clinical symptoms, serum thyroxine and TRAb, thyroid ultrasound, and orbital computed tomography formed the basis for the diagnoses. PBMCs were isolated from approximately 10 ml of fresh peripheral blood by Ficoll-Paque density gradient centrifugation. Total RNA was extracted with Trizol reagent, and quality was checked on an Agilent 2100 Bioanalyzer. The research as a whole found: Most expanded thyroid clonotypes (frequency above 0.001) were also found in blood, which suggests that blood repertoires may mirror thyroid immune responses. In validation, the model predicted progression to ophthalmopathy a median of around 6.5 months before onset, with 70% to 71% sensitivity and roughly 73% specificity. Sample size was not statistically predetermined, and blinding of investigators to group allocation was not performed. In cross-validation, a model built on a 13 V-J signature told ophthalmopathy apart from stable hyperthyroidism with under 90% sensitivity and roughly 81% specificity, and in testing the same model reached 80%/75%.

The sample holds a few counts of this clonotype. Which antigen it targets is not known. Per-base quality was not reported, and no clone a single base away is much larger than it. Via the germline V gene, CDR1 is SGHDT and CDR2 YYEEEE. The CDR3 contains 16 residues, cysteine and phenylalanine counted. Only CDR3 DNA remains: 48 bases, in frame from the first base. V is pruned by 4 bases and J by 2 bases, leaving 9 bases of the junction without a gene match. The chain employs TRBV5-6 and TRBJ2-5; TRBD2 matches 9 bases in the middle. Sequences were obtained from blood. This clonotype was sampled from a woman in her 40s with Graves' hyperthyroidism. The sequence in DNA is TGTGCCAGCAGCCAACCCATAGCGGGAGAGCAAGAGACCCAGTACTTC. Its product reads: CASSQPIAGEQETQYF.